Each of the 28 T cell receptor beta chains below was sequenced from the same sample in a study of blood T cells in healthy people across ages. The second PCR ran roughly 6 to 11 cycles with a sample-barcoded 5' primer and J-beta primers. Each CDR3 protein is one row after TCRdb ran MiXCR on the 5' RACE reads. The sample holds about 1.1 million distinct CDR3 sequences, more than 30% seen once. The sample was blood. These receptors came from a man aged 18 to 35 in good health.

On this clonotype: At one boundary the junction diverges from the germline segment, which might be a read error. The rearrangement uses TRBV4-1 and TRBJ1-2, with 7 bases fitting TRBD1. CDR1 MGHRA and CDR2 YSYEKL come from the germline V gene. CDR3 length: 14 amino acids. CDR3 sequence (DNA): TGCGCCAGCAGCCAACTCCCACAGGGGTCTGGCTACATCTTC. This codes for CASSQLPQGSGYIF.

In its sample, this clonotype was seen a few times. This sequence joins TRBV5-1 and TRBJ2-1, with a tentative D call TRBD1 (6 bases). The germline CDR1 and CDR2 sequences are SGHRS and YFSETQ. V lost 4 bases, J lost 5 bases, and 10 bases lay in between. There are 13 residues in the CDR3. The CDR3 sequence is CASSPRQDNEQFF. Here the CDR3 DNA reads TGCGCCAGCAGCCCGAGACAGGACAATGAGCAGTTCTTC.

V and J are TRBV20-1 and TRBJ1-6, with D possibly being TRBD1 (5 bases). CDR3 size: 13 residues. Germline CDR1 is DFQATT and CDR2 is SNEGSKA (reference sequence). Trimming took off 5 bases at V and 7 bases at J, with 12 bases between the two ends. The CDR3 nucleotides read TGCAGTGCTGGGGCCGACGGCAATTCACCCCTCCACTTT. Translating gives CSAGADGNSPLHF.

This clonotype has a handful of counts. V usage is TRBV6-6 and J usage is TRBJ1-1; 8 bases map to TRBD1. This CDR3 contains 17 residues. Trimming cost V 5 bases and J 0 bases; bases outside gene matches: 11. The germline gives CDR1 MNHNY, CDR2 SVGAGI (reference sequence). The CDR3 sequence is CASSPNRGWDLNTEAFF. CDR3 nucleotide sequence: TGTGCCAGCAGTCCAAACAGGGGGTGGGACTTGAACACTGAAGCTTTCTTT.

This clonotype was found many times. This chain uses TRBV10-3 with TRBJ2-3; 12 nucleotides agree with TRBD2. The CDR3 is 16 residues long. CDR1 is ENHRY, CDR2 SYGVKD, per germline. The J segment lost 4 bases and the V segment lost 7 bases, leaving 9 bases of the junction unmatched. CDR3: CAITPGLAGGPDTQYF. CDR3 nucleotides: TGTGCCATCACGCCGGGACTAGCGGGTGGGCCAGATACGCAGTATTTT.

The genes are TRBV27 and TRBJ1-2; D possibly corresponds to TRBD1 (6 bases). Germline V gene lookup returns CDR1 MNHEY and CDR2 SMNVEV (reference sequence). The CDR3 has 13 residues. Trimming took 6 bases from V and 6 from J, leaving 14 bases between them. The CDR3 DNA reads TGTGCCAGCAGACAACCGAACAGGGATGGCTACACCTTC. Amino acids: CASRQPNRDGYTF.

For this clonotype: A much larger clone differs from this one at a single base, so this may be a read error. The chain couples TRBV9 to TRBJ2-3; D gene uncertain. Germline CDR1 and CDR2: SGDLS and YYNGEE. This CDR3 has 12 residues. As DNA, the CDR3 is TGTGCCAGCAGCGGGGGTTCAGATACGCAGTGTTTT. It yields the protein CASSGGSDTQCF.

This rearrangement joins TRBV5-4 to TRBJ2-1, with 8 nucleotides matching TRBD2. The J call may be wrong; the DNA end is better matched by TRBJ2-7. The CDR3 runs 16 residues. From germline, CDR1 is SGHNT and CDR2 YYREEE (reference sequence). In nucleotides, the CDR3 is TGTGCCAGCAGCTCAGGTCCTAGCGGGTACTACAATGAGCAGTACTTC. Protein: CASSSGPSGYYNEQYF.

This clonotype was recorded at least ten times. For the CDR3, the DNA is TGTGCCAGCAGAACACCCGGGGAAGGCTACACCTTC. This translates into CASRTPGEGYTF. The chain has TRBV12-3 or TRBV12-4 and TRBJ1-2, with D unresolved. Deletions cut 6 bases from V and 8 bases from J, with 13 bases between. The CDR3 loop spans 12 amino acids.

Note on this clonotype: A much larger clone differs from this one at a single base, so this may be a read error. The chain employs TRBV20-1 and TRBJ2-1; TRBD1 might be the D (5 bases). The germline CDR1 and CDR2 sequences are DFQATT and SNEGSKA (reference sequence). The CDR3 covers 13 residues. Trimming left V 7 bases short and J 1 base short, with 11 bases between. The CDR3 spells CSVGVISYNEQFF. CDR3 in DNA: TGCAGTGTAGGGGTGATTTCCTACAATGAGCAGTTCTTC.

A few counts support this clonotype. This chain links TRBV10-3 with TRBJ2-7; a possible D gene is TRBD1 (6 bases). The CDR3 totals 14 residues. The germline V gene has CDR1 ENHRY and CDR2 SYGVKD. V was pared by 6 bases and J by 2 bases, with 14 bases between. CDR3 amino acids: CAISLTGLAYEQYF. Written as DNA, the CDR3 is TGTGCCATCAGCCTGACAGGCCTGGCCTACGAGCAGTACTTC.

The sample holds a few counts of this clonotype. This chain connects TRBV4-2 to TRBJ1-2, with D tentatively TRBD1 (6 bases). Trimming took off 2 bases at V and 8 bases at J, with 12 bases between the two ends. The CDR3 loop spans 13 amino acids. In germline, CDR1 is LGHNA, CDR2 YNFKEQ. CDR3 amino acids: CASSQQQGMGYTF. CDR3 DNA sequence: TGTGCCAGCAGCCAACAACAGGGTATGGGCTACACCTTC.

The chain combines TRBV7-9 with TRBJ2-1, with unresolved D. The better agreement between TRBJ2-7 and the DNA end casts doubt on the J call. The germline V gene encodes CDR1 SEHNR and CDR2 FQNEAQ (reference sequence). The CDR3 is 12 residues long. The DNA of the CDR3 is TGTGCCAGCAGCTTAGGCTGGGATGAGCAGTACTTC. It specifies CASSLGWDEQYF.

V gene TRBV3-1 combines with J gene TRBJ2-7; TRBD2 might be the D (5 bases). The J call may be wrong; the DNA end is better matched by TRBJ2-5. Germline assignment: CDR1 LGHDT and CDR2 YNNKEL (reference sequence). The CDR3 is 17 residues long. CDR3: CASSQDIGVGRRETQYF. The CDR3 nucleotides are TGTGCCAGCAGCCAAGATATAGGCGTAGGGCGGAGGGAGACCCAGTACTTC.

The rearrangement uses TRBV28 and TRBJ2-1, with 12 bases identical to TRBD2. The ends lost 7 bases at V and 9 bases at J; junction bases unmatched: 13. This CDR3 is built from 16 residues. Germline values: CDR1 MDHEN, CDR2 SYDVKM. In DNA, the CDR3 is TGTGCCAGCAACCCCCCAGGACTAGCGGGGTTTGGTGAGCAGTTCTTC. Translated: CASNPPGLAGFGEQFF.

The chain has TRBV28 and TRBJ1-5, with 9 bases that match TRBD1. The length of the CDR3 is 16 residues. Germline V gives CDR1 MDHEN, CDR2 SYDVKM. Trimming removed 1 base from V and 3 bases from J; junction bases left unmatched: 4. The CDR3 is CASSLSRDRVNQPQHF. CDR3 in DNA: TGTGCCAGCAGTTTATCCCGGGACAGGGTCAATCAGCCCCAGCATTTT.

The rearrangement links TRBV7-2 to TRBJ2-3; no reliable D call. CDR1 is SGHTA and CDR2 is FQGNSA in the germline V gene. V shed 0 bases and J shed 2 bases, with 9 bases lying between them. CDR3 length equals 15 residues. The CDR3 DNA reads TGTGCCAGCAGCTTAGCCCCCGGCTACACAGATACGCAGTATTTT. Its protein is CASSLAPGYTDTQYF.

The chain employs TRBV20-1 and TRBJ2-3; possibly TRBD1 for D (6 bases). This CDR3 region has 13 residues. Looked up from germline, CDR1 is DFQATT and CDR2 is SNEGSKA (reference sequence). V was trimmed by 2 bases and J by 4 bases, leaving 10 bases between them. The CDR3 DNA sequence: TGCAGTGCTAGATCCAGGGGCTCAGATACGCAGTATTTT. It yields the protein CSARSRGSDTQYF.

This clonotype was seen once. This chain joins TRBV12-3 or TRBV12-4 and TRBJ2-2; no definite D call. CDR3 length: 16 residues. The V end lost 6 bases, the J end lost 2 bases, and 16 bases lay between the germline ends. As DNA, the CDR3 is TGTGCCAGCAGCCCACCTCGACGGTTCAACACCGGGGAGCTGTTTTTT. This encodes CASSPPRRFNTGELFF.

J is TRBJ2-7 and V is TRBV10-3, with D perhaps matching TRBD1 (6 bases). The DNA end is a closer match to TRBJ2-5, so the J assignment may be wrong. This CDR3 has 14 residues. Looked up from germline, CDR1 is ENHRY and CDR2 is SYGVKD. Written as DNA, the CDR3 is TGTGCCATCAGTGGGGCAGGGGAGCGAGAGACCCAGTACTTC. Amino acid sequence: CAISGAGERETQYF.

The chain uses TRBV12-3 or TRBV12-4 and TRBJ1-1; D is perhaps TRBD1 (5 bases). The CDR3 is 14 amino acids. The ends were cut back, 5 bases at V and 5 bases at J, with 15 bases in the middle. The CDR3 coding sequence is TGTGCCAGCAGTGTCCCCCCGGGGGGGACTGAAGCTTTCTTT. Encoded protein: CASSVPPGGTEAFF.

This sequence joins TRBV9 and TRBJ1-1; D not certain. CDR3 size: 13 residues. Trimming removed 4 bases at V and 5 bases at J, with 12 bases between. CDR1 and CDR2 (germline): SGDLS, YYNGEE. CDR3 sequence (DNA): TGTGCCAGCAGCCACCCCCTAACGACTGAAGCTTTCTTT. The encoded protein is CASSHPLTTEAFF.

The chain carries TRBV5-1 and TRBJ2-3; 8 bases are a match to TRBD1. With 4 bases clipped from V and 1 base from J, the junction kept 8 bases outside the gene matches. The CDR3 extends over 16 amino acids. Germline CDR1 SGHRS, CDR2 YFSETQ. CDR3 bases: TGCGCCAGCAGCCCCAGGGGGCTCCAACGCACAGATACGCAGTATTTT. Translated: CASSPRGLQRTDTQYF.

The chain joins TRBV4-3 to TRBJ1-6; tentatively, D is TRBD1 (5 bases). The CDR3 contains 21 residues. Trimming left V 0 bases short and J 7 bases short, with 28 bases between. The germline V gene encodes CDR1 LGHNA and CDR2 YSLEER. The CDR3 spells CASSQDYLHEGSLFANSPLHF. The CDR3 DNA is TGCGCCAGCAGCCAAGACTACCTCCATGAGGGGTCTCTTTTTGCGAATTCACCCCTCCACTTT.

This clonotype was seen at least ten times. The rearrangement links TRBV12-3 or TRBV12-4 to TRBJ2-1; a possible D gene is TRBD2 (6 bases). The CDR3 contains 15 residues. V lost 6 bases to trimming and J lost 8 bases, with 20 bases between them. CDR3 nucleotide sequence: TGTGCCAGCAGCCATCCGGGACTCTCCATCTATGAGCAGTTCTTC. It specifies CASSHPGLSIYEQFF.

The sample holds one count of this clonotype. An end of the junction differs from the germline gene, which may be a read error. The chain recombines TRBV12-3 or TRBV12-4 with TRBJ2-3, with D unclear. The CDR3 length is 14 residues. CDR3 sequence reads: CASSSFGGSGTRYF. CDR3 in DNA: TGTGCCAGCAGTTCCTTTGGTGGGTCCGGTACGCGGTATTTT.

The J gene is TRBJ1-6, the V gene TRBV7-2, with 7 nucleotides matching TRBD1. CDR1 and CDR2 (germline): SGHTA, FQGNSA. CDR3 length: 13 amino acids. Trimming cost V 6 bases and J 5 bases; bases outside gene matches: 1. The CDR3 nucleotides are TGTGCCAGCAGGGGACAGAATAATTCACCCCTCCACTTT. As protein: CASRGQNNSPLHF.

A single count supports this clonotype. This chain links TRBV19 with TRBJ1-1, with D uncertain. This CDR3 region has 14 residues. The germline CDR1 and CDR2 sequences are LNHDA and SQIVND (reference sequence). Trimming removed 6 bases at V and 0 bases at J, with 11 bases between. CDR3 sequence reads: CASSMASMNTEAFF. In nucleotides, the CDR3 is TGTGCCAGTAGCATGGCATCCATGAACACTGAAGCTTTCTTT.